Given below is one T cell receptor (beta chain) in context. The target antigen is unknown. Splitting of each subset's genomic DNA was done evenly across several immunoSEQ plates. TCRdb's copy holds only in-frame clones and misses some; the assay was immunoSEQ multiplex PCR. The sample has about 2 million clones; about 95% are singletons. CD45RO-negative, CCR7-selected cells formed the naive CD8 fraction, which excluded terminally differentiated effector memory CD45RA+ cells. The study drew all its donors from Caucasian adults living in Nashville, Tennessee. The data are from a study of shared clonotypes between healthy human individuals. The CDR3 totals 14 residues. Germline values: CDR1 SQVTM, CDR2 ANQGSEA. Trimming left V 4 bases short and J 0 bases short, with 12 bases between. Notes on the study in general: Across a handful of donors, naive CD4 shared around 5.1%, naive CD8 about 3.2%, memory CD4 about 2.5%, memory CD8 0.4% to 0.5%.

The V call is TRBV29-1, the J call TRBJ1-1, with D tentatively TRBD1 (5 bases). Sequenced sample: naive CD8+ T cells sorted from blood. This TCR came from a man between 18 and 35 years old in good health. CDR3 DNA sequence: TGCAGCGTTGCCGCGGGACGGGTGAACACTGAAGCTTTCTTT. It yields the protein CSVAAGRVNTEAFF.